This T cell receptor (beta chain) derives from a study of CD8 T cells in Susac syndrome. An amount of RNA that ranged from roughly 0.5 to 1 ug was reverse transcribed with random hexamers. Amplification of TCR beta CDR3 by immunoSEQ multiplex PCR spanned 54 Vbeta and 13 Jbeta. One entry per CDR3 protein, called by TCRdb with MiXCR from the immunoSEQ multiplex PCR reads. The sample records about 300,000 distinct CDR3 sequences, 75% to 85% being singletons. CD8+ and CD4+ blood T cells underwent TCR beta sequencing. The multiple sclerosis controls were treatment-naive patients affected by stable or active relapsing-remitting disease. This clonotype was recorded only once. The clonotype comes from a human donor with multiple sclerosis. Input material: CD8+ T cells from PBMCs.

The CDR3: CASSQLSHDNYGYTF. The CDR3, as DNA: TGTGCCAGCAGCCAATTAAGTCACGATAACTATGGCTACACCTTC. V usage is TRBV16 and J usage is TRBJ1-2; the D is unclear. V was pared by 1 base and J by 1 base, with 10 bases between. Per the germline V gene, CDR1 is KGHSY and CDR2 is FQNENV. This CDR3 is 15 amino acids long. The whole variable domain, filled in from reference TRBV16 and TRBJ1-2, reads GEEVAQTPKHLVRGEGQKAKLYCAPIKGHSYVFWYQQVLKNEFKFLISFQNENVFDETGMPKERFSAKCLPNSPCSLEIQATKLEDSAVYFCASSQLSHDNYGYTFGSGTRLTVV.